This TCR beta chain stems from a study of CD8 T cells in ankylosing spondylitis. Notes on the study in general: Seemingly distinctive of ankylosing spondylitis blood was a TCR beta motif formed by eight highly homologous variants.

The CDR3 spans 15 residues. CDR1 is LNHDA and CDR2 is SQIVND in the germline V gene (reference sequence). V lost 8 bases and J 0 bases, leaving 14 bases between the germline ends. Regarding this clonotype: Antigen specificity is unknown.

TCRdb fed the 5' RACE reads into MiXCR, producing one record per CDR3 protein. The sample includes hundreds of thousands of distinct CDR3 sequences, 25% to 30% of them seen just once. This TCR was sampled from a male donor with ankylosing spondylitis. The material sequenced was blood, either unsorted or a sorted T cell fraction (not recorded which). The rearrangement joins TRBV19 to TRBJ1-5, with D tentatively TRBD1 (5 bases). As DNA, the CDR3 is TGTGCCAGTGGGGTTAGGGGCCATAGCAATCAGCCCCAGCATTTT. This gives the protein CASGVRGHSNQPQHF.